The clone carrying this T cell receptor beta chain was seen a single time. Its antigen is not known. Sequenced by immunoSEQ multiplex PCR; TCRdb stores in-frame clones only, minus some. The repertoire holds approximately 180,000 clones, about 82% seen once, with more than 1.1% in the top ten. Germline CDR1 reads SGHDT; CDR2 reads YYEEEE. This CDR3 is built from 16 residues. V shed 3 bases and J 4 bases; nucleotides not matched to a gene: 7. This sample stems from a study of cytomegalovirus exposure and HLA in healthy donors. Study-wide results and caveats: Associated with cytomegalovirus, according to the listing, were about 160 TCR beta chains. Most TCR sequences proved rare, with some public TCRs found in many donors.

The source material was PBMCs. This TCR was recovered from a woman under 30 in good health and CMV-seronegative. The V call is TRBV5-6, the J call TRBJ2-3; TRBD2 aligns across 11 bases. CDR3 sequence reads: CASSSISGRAPDTQYF. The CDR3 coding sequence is TGTGCCAGCAGCTCGATTAGCGGGAGGGCCCCAGATACGCAGTATTTT.